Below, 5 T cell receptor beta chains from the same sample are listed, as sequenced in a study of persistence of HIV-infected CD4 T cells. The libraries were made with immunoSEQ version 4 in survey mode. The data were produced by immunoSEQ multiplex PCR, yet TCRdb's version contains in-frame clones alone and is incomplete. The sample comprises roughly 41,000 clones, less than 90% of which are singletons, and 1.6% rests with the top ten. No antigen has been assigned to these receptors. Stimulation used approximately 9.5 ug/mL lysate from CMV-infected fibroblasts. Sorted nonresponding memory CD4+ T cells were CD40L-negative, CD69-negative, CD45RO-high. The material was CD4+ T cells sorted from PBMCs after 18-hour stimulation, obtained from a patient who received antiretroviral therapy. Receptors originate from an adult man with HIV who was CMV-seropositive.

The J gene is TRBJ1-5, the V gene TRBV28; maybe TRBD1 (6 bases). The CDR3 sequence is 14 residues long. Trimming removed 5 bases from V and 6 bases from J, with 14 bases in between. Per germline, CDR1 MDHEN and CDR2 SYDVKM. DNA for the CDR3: TGTGCCAGCAGTATCACAGGGTTGGGTCAGCCCCAGCATTTT. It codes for CASSITGLGQPQHF. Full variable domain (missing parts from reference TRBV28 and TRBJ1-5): DVKVTQSSRYLVKRTGEKVFLECVQDMDHENMFWYRQDPGLGLRLIYFSYDVKMKEKGDIPEGYSVSREKKERFSLILESASTNQTSMYLCASSITGLGQPQHFGDGTRLSIL.

The CDR3 region is CASSQFTSNSGNTIYF. CDR3 coding DNA: TGTGCCAGCTCACAGTTTACTTCCAACTCTGGAAACACCATATATTTT. This chain links TRBV18 with TRBJ1-3; no clear D gene. CDR3 size: 16 residues. Trimming shortened V by 4 bases and J by 0 bases, and 13 bases separated the two germline ends. Germline loops: CDR1 KGHSH, CDR2 LQKENI.

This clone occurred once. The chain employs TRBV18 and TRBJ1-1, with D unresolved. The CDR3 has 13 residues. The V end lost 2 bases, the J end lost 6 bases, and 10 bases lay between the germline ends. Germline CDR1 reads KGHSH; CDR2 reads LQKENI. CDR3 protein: CASSPRTPPEAFF. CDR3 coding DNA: TGTGCCAGCTCACCAAGGACCCCGCCTGAAGCTTTCTTT.

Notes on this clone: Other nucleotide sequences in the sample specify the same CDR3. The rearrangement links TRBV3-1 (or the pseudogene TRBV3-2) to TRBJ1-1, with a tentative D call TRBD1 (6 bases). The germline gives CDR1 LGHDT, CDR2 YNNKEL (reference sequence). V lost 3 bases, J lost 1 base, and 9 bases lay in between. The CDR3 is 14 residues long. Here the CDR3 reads CASSQIQGNTEAFF. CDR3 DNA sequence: TGTGCCAGCAGCCAGATACAGGGGAACACTGAAGCTTTCTTT.

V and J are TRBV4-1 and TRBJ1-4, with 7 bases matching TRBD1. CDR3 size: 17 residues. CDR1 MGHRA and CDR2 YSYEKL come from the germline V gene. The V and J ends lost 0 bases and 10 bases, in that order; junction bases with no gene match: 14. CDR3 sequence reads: CASSQEPEGGATRKLFF. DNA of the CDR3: TGCGCCAGCAGCCAAGAACCGGAAGGGGGCGCGACAAGAAAACTGTTTTTT.